The next 26 T cell receptor beta chains were all read from a single sample in a study of neurological immune-mediated disorders. TCRdb fed the 5' RACE reads into MiXCR, producing one record per CDR3 protein. The table has 25,000 to 35,000 distinct CDR3 sequences, roughly 4.4% seen once. Sequences were obtained from PBMCs. These receptor sequences come from a young man in good health.

There are many counts of this clonotype. The V and J genes are TRBV6-5 and TRBJ1-1; 7 bases line up with TRBD1. The CDR3 is 12 residues long. The V gene's germline CDR1 is MNHEY and CDR2 SVGAGI. V shed 5 bases, J shed 10 bases, and the junction held 7 bases outside the gene matches. Written as DNA, the CDR3 is TGTGCCAGCAGTGTACAGGGGCCGGGAGCTTTCTTT. It translates to CASSVQGPGAFF.

The chain couples TRBV5-8 to TRBJ2-1, with TRBD2 matching over 8 bases. V gave up 0 bases and J gave up 7 bases; unmatched junction bases: 6. CDR1 and CDR2 from the germline V gene are SGHTS and YDEGEE. The CDR3 totals 15 residues. The CDR3 bases are TGTGCCAGCAGCTTGGATGCGGGGGGCTTAAATGAGCAGTTCTTC. It translates to CASSLDAGGLNEQFF. Full variable domain (rest looked up from reference TRBV5-8 and TRBJ2-1): EAGVTQSPTHLIKTRGQQATLRCSPISGHTSVYWYQQALGLGLQFLLWYDEGEERNRGNFPPRFSGRQFPNYSSELNVNALELEDSALYLCASSLDAGGLNEQFFGPGTRLTVL.

This clonotype was seen at least ten times. The V and J genes are TRBV5-1 and TRBJ2-7, with TRBD2 matching 8 bases. This CDR3 contains 14 residues. Germline CDR1 SGHRS, CDR2 YFSETQ. The V segment lost 0 bases and the J segment 4 bases; nucleotides outside the gene matches: 3. DNA for the CDR3: TGCGCCAGCAGCTTGGCGGGAGGGCAGTACGAGCAGTACTTC. As protein: CASSLAGGQYEQYF. Complete variable domain (other parts from reference TRBV5-1 and TRBJ2-7): KAGVTQTPRYLIKTRGQQVTLSCSPISGHRSVSWYQQTPGQGLQFLFEYFSETQRNKGNFPGRFSGRQFSNSRSEMNVSTLELGDSALYLCASSLAGGQYEQYFGPGTRLTVT.

In this sample, this clonotype turned up many times. DNA of the CDR3: TGCAGCGGGGCGGGTCGCATGAACACTGAAGCTTTCTTT. It yields the protein CSGAGRMNTEAFF. The chain has TRBV29-1 and TRBJ1-1, with no clear D. The CDR3 spans 13 residues. The germline V and J ends were trimmed by 7 bases and 0 bases, with 12 bases remaining between them. Germline V gives CDR1 SQVTM, CDR2 ANQGSEA. Looking up the rest from reference TRBV29-1 and TRBJ1-1 gives the full variable domain: SAVISQKPSRDICQRGTSLTIQCQVDSQVTMMFWYRQQPGQSLTLIATANQGSEATYESGFVIDKFPISRPNLTFSTLTVSNMSPEDSSIYLCSGAGRMNTEAFFGQGTRLTVV.

This clonotype was detected ten times or more. The CDR3 DNA sequence: TGTGCCAGCAGCCCCAACTTGCTATCCTACGAGCAGTACTTC. Amino acids: CASSPNLLSYEQYF. The chain couples TRBV12-3 or TRBV12-4 to TRBJ2-7; D is undetermined. The CDR3 runs to 14 residues. V shed 6 bases and J shed 1 base, with 13 bases lying between them.

This clonotype was found many times. This chain uses TRBV29-1 with TRBJ1-1, with 10 bases matching TRBD1. Germline assignment: CDR1 SQVTM and CDR2 ANQGSEA. J gave up 5 bases and V 6 bases, and 6 bases lay outside the gene matches. CDR3 length: 13 amino acids. The CDR3 here is CSVSGQGGTEAFF. In DNA, the CDR3 is TGCAGCGTCTCCGGACAGGGGGGAACTGAAGCTTTCTTT.

This clonotype has a count of ten or more. The gene calls are TRBV6-2 or TRBV6-3 and TRBJ2-2; no reliable D call. This CDR3 has 14 residues. Trimming took 4 bases from V and 5 from J, leaving 11 bases between them. The germline CDR1 and CDR2 sequences are MNHEY and SVGEGT. The CDR3 nucleotides read TGTGCCAGCAGTTTAACCGCTGGGACCGGGGAGCTGTTTTTT. It specifies CASSLTAGTGELFF.

This clonotype was detected ten times or more. The chain links TRBV7-9 to TRBJ2-5, with no clear D. CDR1 and CDR2 from the germline V gene are SEHNR and FQNEAQ (reference sequence). The CDR3 covers 13 residues. V was shortened by 1 base and J by 3 bases, with 6 bases between the two germline ends. This CDR3 reads CASSLVEKETQYF. The CDR3 nucleotides read TGTGCCAGCAGCTTAGTAGAGAAAGAGACCCAGTACTTC.

This clonotype was counted at least ten times. V is TRBV20-1 and J is TRBJ2-7; a weak D match, TRBD2 (5 bases). V gave up 5 bases and J gave up 3 bases, with 8 bases separating them. There are 11 residues in the CDR3. Germline loops: CDR1 DFQATT, CDR2 SNEGSKA (reference sequence). This CDR3 is CSASDFYEQYF. CDR3 in DNA: TGCAGTGCTTCGGACTTCTACGAGCAGTACTTC.

This rearrangement joins TRBV20-1 to TRBJ2-7; D may be TRBD2 (7 bases). Germline values: CDR1 DFQATT, CDR2 SNEGSKA (reference sequence). The CDR3 extends over 14 amino acids. The V end was cut by 6 bases, the J end by 2 bases, with 17 bases between. CDR3 in DNA: TGCAGTGCGACGCGGGGGCGAATAGCCTACGAGCAGTACTTC. Residues: CSATRGRIAYEQYF.

This clonotype was seen repeatedly, ten times or more. The chain links TRBV5-1 to TRBJ2-5; TRBD1 is a possible D gene (6 bases). The CDR3 sequence is 14 residues long. The V end was cut by 4 bases, the J end by 5 bases, with 15 bases between. The germline gives CDR1 SGHRS, CDR2 YFSETQ. The CDR3 protein is CASSPTGLGETQYF. CDR3 in DNA: TGCGCCAGCAGCCCAACAGGGCTCGGGGAGACCCAGTACTTC.

This clonotype has at least ten counts. The genes are TRBV27 and TRBJ1-5; D gene ambiguous. CDR3 length: 13 residues. V gave up 3 bases and J gave up 0 bases, with 3 bases separating them. CDR1 is MNHEY and CDR2 is SMNVEV in the germline V gene (reference sequence). The CDR3 DNA sequence: TGTGCCAGCAGTTTGGGTAGCAATCAGCCCCAGCATTTT. Its protein is CASSLGSNQPQHF.

This clonotype was seen repeatedly, ten times or more. This rearrangement joins TRBV2 to TRBJ2-5, with D perhaps TRBD1 or TRBD2 (5 bases each). The CDR3 sequence is 13 residues long. The V and J ends lost 7 bases and 7 bases respectively, with 16 bases between them. Germline CDR1 SNHLY, CDR2 FYNNEI. CDR3 DNA sequence: TGTGCCAGCAAAGGGACGCTATCGAGGACCCAGTACTTC. Its protein is CASKGTLSRTQYF.

In this sample, this clonotype turned up many times. The rearrangement links TRBV20-1 to TRBJ2-1; TRBD2 agrees at 9 bases. This CDR3 is built from 14 residues. Germline trimming cut 4 bases from V and 8 bases from J; bases unmatched to any gene: 9. Germline loops: CDR1 DFQATT, CDR2 SNEGSKA (reference sequence). The CDR3 DNA reads as TGCAGTGCTATCACTAGCGGGCCGGGCGATGAGCAGTTCTTC. As protein: CSAITSGPGDEQFF.

In this sample, this clonotype turned up many times. The V and J genes are TRBV5-1 and TRBJ2-2; D gene ambiguous. Germline V gives CDR1 SGHRS, CDR2 YFSETQ. The CDR3 contains 14 residues. Trimming removed 0 bases at V and 6 bases at J, with 9 bases between. CDR3 protein: CASSLDPGSGELFF. The DNA for the CDR3 is TGCGCCAGCAGCTTGGATCCAGGTTCCGGGGAGCTGTTTTTT.

This clonotype came up many times. J is TRBJ2-7 and V is TRBV12-3 or TRBV12-4; 8 positions match TRBD1. J lost 3 bases, V lost 6 bases, and 22 bases had no gene match. The CDR3 is 19 residues long. The CDR3 spells CASRSTGTGEPRSHYEQYF. CDR3 DNA: TGTGCCAGCAGAAGTACCGGGACAGGAGAGCCCCGCTCTCACTACGAGCAGTACTTC.

The chain has TRBV14 and TRBJ1-2; D ambiguous. The length of the CDR3 is 12 residues. The germline gives CDR1 SGHDN, CDR2 FVKESK. The V gene lost 1 base and the J gene lost 4 bases, with 4 bases spanning the gap. The CDR3 region has the DNA TGTGCCAGCAGCCAAGGGATCTATGGCTACACCTTC. Translating it yields CASSQGIYGYTF. Supplemented by reference TRBV14 and TRBJ1-2, the full variable domain reads EAGVTQFPSHSVIEKGQTVTLRCDPISGHDNLYWYRRVMGKEIKFLLHFVKESKQDESGMPNNRFLAERTGGTYSTLKVQPAELEDSGVYFCASSQGIYGYTFGSGTRLTVV.

The chain joins TRBV20-1 to TRBJ2-1; no clear D. With 3 bases removed from V and 0 bases from J, the gap between germline ends came to 12 bases. The CDR3 totals 15 residues. Germline V gene sequence: CDR1 DFQATT, CDR2 SNEGSKA (reference sequence). The CDR3, as DNA: TGCAGTGCTAGCCTCGGCCTGAGCTCCTACAATGAGCAGTTCTTC. It yields the protein CSASLGLSSYNEQFF.

This clonotype was seen at least ten times. This sequence joins TRBV4-1 and TRBJ2-3, with D possibly being TRBD1 (6 bases). The germline CDR1 and CDR2 sequences are MGHRA and YSYEKL. V gave up 1 base and J gave up 4 bases, with 15 bases separating them. The CDR3 is made up of 16 amino acids. The CDR3 loop reads CASSQGQAILSDTQYF. The CDR3 bases are TGCGCCAGCAGCCAAGGACAGGCGATCCTCTCAGATACGCAGTATTTT.

Many counts were recorded for this clonotype. The chain uses TRBV19 and TRBJ2-2; 7 nucleotides match TRBD2. CDR3 size: 15 residues. Trimming at V came to 5 bases and at J to 3 bases, leaving 6 bases not matched to a gene. Germline CDR1 and CDR2: LNHDA and SQIVND (reference sequence). The CDR3 DNA is TGTGCCAGTAGTGGGGGGGGGTCGTACACCGGGGAGCTGTTTTTT. This sequence encodes CASSGGGSYTGELFF.

This clonotype has ten or more counts. The chain has TRBV20-1 and TRBJ2-7, with a possible D match to TRBD1 (5 bases). The CDR3 has 13 amino acids. V was pared by 3 bases and J by 5 bases, with 14 bases between. Per germline, CDR1 DFQATT and CDR2 SNEGSKA (reference sequence). The CDR3 is CSASSGNDHEQYF. CDR3 DNA: TGCAGTGCTAGCTCAGGGAATGATCACGAGCAGTACTTC.

This clonotype was observed at least ten times. J is TRBJ2-1 and V is TRBV10-3; 9 bases align to TRBD1. Germline V CDR1 and CDR2: ENHRY, SYGVKD. Losses at the gene ends were 10 bases for V and 4 bases for J; bases not matched to a gene: 8. The CDR3 covers 14 residues. The CDR3 loop reads CASHPGQGYNEQFF. Here the CDR3 DNA reads TGTGCCAGCCATCCGGGACAGGGATACAATGAGCAGTTCTTC.

At least ten counts were recorded for this clonotype. V and J are TRBV10-3 and TRBJ1-1; D uncertain. V lost 3 bases, J lost 3 bases, and 11 bases lay in between. Germline V gives CDR1 ENHRY, CDR2 SYGVKD. The length of the CDR3 is 14 residues. CDR3 in amino acids: CAISDRTADTEAFF. The DNA of the CDR3 is TGTGCCATCAGTGACAGAACGGCGGACACTGAAGCTTTCTTT.

This chain links TRBV7-9 with TRBJ1-6; D not certain. In germline, CDR1 is SEHNR, CDR2 FQNEAQ (reference sequence). This CDR3 has 14 residues. Between the trimmed V and J ends, which lost 5 bases and 7 bases, there was a span of 12 bases. For the CDR3, the DNA is TGTGCCAGCAGCGCACCCACCGGGAATTCACCCCTCCACTTT. Translation: CASSAPTGNSPLHF.

This clonotype was found many times. This chain links TRBV6-5 with TRBJ1-5; D gene ambiguous. The CDR3 loop spans 15 amino acids. CDR1 is MNHEY and CDR2 is SVGAGI in the germline V gene. V dropped 4 bases and J dropped 2 bases, with 12 bases sitting between them. CDR3 sequence reads: CASSSESQGNQPQHF. The CDR3 DNA reads TGTGCCAGCAGTTCTGAGTCCCAGGGCAATCAGCCCCAGCATTTT.

This clonotype came up many times. The chain employs TRBV5-1 and TRBJ2-5, with D perhaps given as TRBD1 or TRBD2 (5 bases each). Per germline, CDR1 SGHRS and CDR2 YFSETQ. The germline V and J ends were trimmed by 2 bases and 5 bases, with 13 bases remaining between them. This CDR3 is 14 amino acids long. CDR3 coding DNA: TGCGCCAGCAGCTTCATGGGCAGGGAGGAGACCCAGTACTTC. Residues: CASSFMGREETQYF.